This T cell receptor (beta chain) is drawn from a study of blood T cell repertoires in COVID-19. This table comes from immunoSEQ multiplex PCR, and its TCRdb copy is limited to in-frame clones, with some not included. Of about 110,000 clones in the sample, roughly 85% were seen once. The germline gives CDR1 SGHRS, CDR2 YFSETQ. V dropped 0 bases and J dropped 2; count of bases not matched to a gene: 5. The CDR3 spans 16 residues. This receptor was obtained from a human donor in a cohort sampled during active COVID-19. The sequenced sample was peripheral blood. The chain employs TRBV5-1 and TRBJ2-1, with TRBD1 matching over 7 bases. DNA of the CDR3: TGCGCCAGCAGCTTGGCGGGACAGCCGGCCTACAATGAGCAGTTCTTC. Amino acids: CASSLAGQPAYNEQFF.